This T cell receptor beta chain was retrieved from a study of regulatory T cells in long-lasting Graves disease. The CDR3 totals 14 residues. V was pared by 4 bases and J by 8 bases, with 14 bases between. Germline CDR1 SNHLY, CDR2 FYNNEI. Time point: newly diagnosed GD, antithyroid drugs for less than 3 months. Extracted RNA from PBMCs served as the source of the TCR library. Construction of the TCR beta libraries employed iRepertoire HTBI primers in conjunction with Arm-PCR of CDR3 regions. Using its own MiXCR run on the multiplex PCR reads, TCRdb lists one record per CDR3 protein. The data show about 560,000 distinct CDR3 sequences, roughly 16% seen once. This clonotype showed up many times. These data were also reused for a study on T cells in Graves' hyperthyroidism and ophthalmopathy.

Sequences were derived from peripheral blood mononuclear cells (PBMCs), sampled at new diagnosis, from a patient treated with antithyroid drugs. This clonotype was obtained from a man between 18 and 29 years old with Graves disease. The rearrangement joins TRBV2 to TRBJ1-4; D possibly corresponds to TRBD1 (5 bases). In DNA form, the CDR3 reads TGTGCCAGCAGTGTCGGCCTAAAGGGGGAAAAACTGTTTTTT. It specifies CASSVGLKGEKLFF.